Listed below are T cell receptor beta chains from one sample, sequenced in a study of cytomegalovirus exposure and HLA in healthy donors. The assay was immunoSEQ multiplex PCR, and TCRdb's table has in-frame clones only and misses some. The sample consists of fewer than 200,000 clones, roughly 80% of them appearing once. Sequencing used PBMCs. All receptors come from a young woman in good health and CMV-seronegative. The CDR3 runs from the conserved cysteine through the conserved F or W.

j_call | v_call | cdr3_aa
TRBJ1-1 | TRBV14 | CASSPRGMNTEAFF
TRBJ2-5 | TRBV5-1 | CASSLVGTGQETQYF
TRBJ1-5 | TRBV27 | CASSSAGLSQPQHF
TRBJ2-7 | TRBV25-1 | CASSDLAGGLARQYF
TRBJ2-1 | TRBV27 | CASKAKSSYNEQFF
TRBJ2-1 | TRBV2 | CASRSTMREQFF
TRBJ1-1 | TRBV28 | CASSLGEAVEAFF
TRBJ2-7 | TRBV6-6 | CASSYTIDRGQYF
TRBJ2-5 | TRBV19 | CASMDSGRGGETQYF
TRBJ1-2 | TRBV9 | CASGDRNNYGYTF
TRBJ1-1 | TRBV6-6 | CASSYSGDLNTEAFF
TRBJ1-1 | TRBV27 | CASNSLGAGGEAFF
NA | TRBV4-2 | CASSQDPRGLYLYEQYF
TRBJ1-1 | TRBV15 | CATSRTGYTEAFF
TRBJ2-5 | TRBV18 | CASSTGLAGQETQYF
TRBJ1-2 | TRBV7-9 | CASSLAGSRVSGYTF
TRBJ2-5 | TRBV28 | CASSPPGGETQYF
NA | TRBV29-1 | CSVEDSKREAYEQYF